The clone carrying this T cell receptor (beta chain) came up once. Its target is not known. The entry originates in a study of vaccination effects on CD4 cells after COVID-19. Background on the study: It was a median of 72 days after the second dose that post-vaccine samples were obtained. Overall study findings and caveats: Healthy vaccinees showed cross-reactivity with common cold coronaviruses in only 1 of 255 vaccine-induced clones. Vaccine- and infection-induced clones showed marked clonal contraction late following vaccination.

Ahead of sequencing, the ViraFEST assay grew antigen-specific CD4+ T cells using viral peptide pools. Subsequent to roughly 9 days of culture, CD4+ T cells were isolated. Participants received two doses of either the BNT162b2 or mRNA-1273 vaccine. The authors replaced half the medium with IL-2 medium on days 3 and 7. Sequencing was performed with immunoSEQ multiplex PCR; in TCRdb, only in-frame clones are kept and a portion is missing. Among roughly 63,000 clones listed, about 78% were seen once. Trimming pared 4 bases from V and 8 bases from J, leaving 8 bases between. CDR1 is MNHEY, CDR2 SVGEGT, per germline. The CDR3 runs to 11 residues.

The source of this sequence is a human donor who received a COVID-19 vaccine. The rearrangement uses TRBV6-2 or TRBV6-3 and TRBJ1-2; D not certain. Sequencing used CD4+ T cells from PBMCs cultured with HCoV-OC43 spike peptides, obtained after COVID-19 vaccination. Subset defined: HCoV-OC43 spike overlapping peptide pool stimulation. CDR3 bases: TGTGCCAGCAGTTCCTCGAGAGGCTACACCTTC. Translated: CASSSSRGYTF.